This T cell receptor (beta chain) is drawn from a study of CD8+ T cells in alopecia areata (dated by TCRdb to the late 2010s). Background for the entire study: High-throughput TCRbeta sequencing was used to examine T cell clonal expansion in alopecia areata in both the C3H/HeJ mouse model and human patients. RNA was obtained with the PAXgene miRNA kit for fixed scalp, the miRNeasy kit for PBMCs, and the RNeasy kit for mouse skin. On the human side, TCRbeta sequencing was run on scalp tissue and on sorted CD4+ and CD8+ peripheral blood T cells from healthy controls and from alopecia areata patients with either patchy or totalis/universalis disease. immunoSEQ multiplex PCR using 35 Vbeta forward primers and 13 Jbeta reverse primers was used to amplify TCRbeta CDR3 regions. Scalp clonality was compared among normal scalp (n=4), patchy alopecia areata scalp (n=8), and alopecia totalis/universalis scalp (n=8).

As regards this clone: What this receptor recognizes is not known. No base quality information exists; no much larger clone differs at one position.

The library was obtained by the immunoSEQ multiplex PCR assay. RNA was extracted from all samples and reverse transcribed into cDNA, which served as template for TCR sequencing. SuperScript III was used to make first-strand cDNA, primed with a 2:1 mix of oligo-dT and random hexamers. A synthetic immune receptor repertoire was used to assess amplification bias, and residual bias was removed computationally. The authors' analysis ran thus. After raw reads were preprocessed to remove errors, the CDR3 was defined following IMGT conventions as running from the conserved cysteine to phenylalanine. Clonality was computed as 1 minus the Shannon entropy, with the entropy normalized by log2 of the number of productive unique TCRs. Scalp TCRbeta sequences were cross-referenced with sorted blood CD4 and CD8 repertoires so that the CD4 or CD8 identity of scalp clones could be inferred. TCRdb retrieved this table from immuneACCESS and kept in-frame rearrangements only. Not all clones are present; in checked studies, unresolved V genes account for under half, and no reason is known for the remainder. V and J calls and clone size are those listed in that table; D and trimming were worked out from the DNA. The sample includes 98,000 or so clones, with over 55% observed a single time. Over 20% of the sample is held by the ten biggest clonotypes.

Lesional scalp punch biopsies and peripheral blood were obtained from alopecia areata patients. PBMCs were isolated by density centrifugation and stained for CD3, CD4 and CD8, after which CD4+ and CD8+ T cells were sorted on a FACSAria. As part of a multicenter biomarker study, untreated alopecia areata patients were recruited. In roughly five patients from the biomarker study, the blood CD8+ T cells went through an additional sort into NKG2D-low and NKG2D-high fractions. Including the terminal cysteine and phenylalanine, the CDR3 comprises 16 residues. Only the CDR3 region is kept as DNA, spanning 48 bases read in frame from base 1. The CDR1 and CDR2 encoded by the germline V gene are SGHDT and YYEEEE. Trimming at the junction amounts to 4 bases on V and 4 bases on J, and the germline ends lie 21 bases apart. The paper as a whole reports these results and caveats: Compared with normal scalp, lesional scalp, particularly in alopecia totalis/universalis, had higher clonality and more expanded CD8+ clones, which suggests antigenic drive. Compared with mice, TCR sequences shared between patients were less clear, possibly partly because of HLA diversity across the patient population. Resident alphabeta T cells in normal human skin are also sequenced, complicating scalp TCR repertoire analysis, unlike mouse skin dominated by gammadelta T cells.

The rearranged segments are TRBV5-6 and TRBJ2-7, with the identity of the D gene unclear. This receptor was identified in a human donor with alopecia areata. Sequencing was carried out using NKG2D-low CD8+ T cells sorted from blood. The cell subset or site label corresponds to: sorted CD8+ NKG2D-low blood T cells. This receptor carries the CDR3 CASSPASRQELYEQYF. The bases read TGTGCCAGCAGCCCCGCTTCCCGGCAGGAGTTGTACGAGCAGTACTTC.